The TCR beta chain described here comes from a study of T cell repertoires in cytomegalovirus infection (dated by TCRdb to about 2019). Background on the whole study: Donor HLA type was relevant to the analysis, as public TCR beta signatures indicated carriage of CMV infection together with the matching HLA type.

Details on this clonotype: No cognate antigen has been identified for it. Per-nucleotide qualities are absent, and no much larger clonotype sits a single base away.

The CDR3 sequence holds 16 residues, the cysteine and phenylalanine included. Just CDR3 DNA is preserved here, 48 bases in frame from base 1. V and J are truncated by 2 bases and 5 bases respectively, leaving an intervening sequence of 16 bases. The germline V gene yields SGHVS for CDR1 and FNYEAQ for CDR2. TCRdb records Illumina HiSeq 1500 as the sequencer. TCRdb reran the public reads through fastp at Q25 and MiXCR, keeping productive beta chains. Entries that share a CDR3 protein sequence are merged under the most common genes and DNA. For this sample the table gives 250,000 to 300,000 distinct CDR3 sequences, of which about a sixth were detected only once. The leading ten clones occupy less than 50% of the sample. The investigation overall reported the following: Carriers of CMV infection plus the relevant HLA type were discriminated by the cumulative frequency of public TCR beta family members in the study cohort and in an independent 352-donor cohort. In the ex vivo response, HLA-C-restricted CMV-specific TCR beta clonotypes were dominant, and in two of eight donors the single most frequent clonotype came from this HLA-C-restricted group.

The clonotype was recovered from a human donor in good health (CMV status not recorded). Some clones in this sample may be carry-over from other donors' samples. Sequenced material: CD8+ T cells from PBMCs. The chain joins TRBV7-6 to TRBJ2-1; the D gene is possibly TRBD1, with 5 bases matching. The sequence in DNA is TGTGCCAGCAGCTTAAGGCAGGGCACCTTCCACAATGAGCAGTTCTTC. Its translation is CASSLRQGTFHNEQFF. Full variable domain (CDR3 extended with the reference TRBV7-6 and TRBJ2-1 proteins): GAGVSQSPRYKVTKRGQDVALRCDPISGHVSLYWYRQALGQGPEFLTYFNYEAQQDKSGLPNDRFSAERPEGSISTLTIQRTEQRDSAMYRCASSLRQGTFHNEQFFGPGTRLTVL.